These 12 T cell receptor beta chains originate from one sample sequenced in a study of blood T cell repertoires in COVID-19. Generated by immunoSEQ multiplex PCR, the TCRdb table keeps only in-frame clones and is missing some. The table lists 350,000 to 400,000 clones, around nine tenths of them singletons. Sequencing was carried out using peripheral blood. The origin of the receptors is a woman in her sixties with COVID-19, enrolled during active disease.

The rearrangement uses TRBV2 and TRBJ2-7; D is possibly TRBD1 (5 bases). Germline lookup yields CDR1 SNHLY and CDR2 FYNNEI. CDR3 size: 15 residues. V lost 4 bases and J 2 bases, leaving 15 bases between the germline ends. The CDR3 reads CASSGVGAPAYEQYF. In DNA, the CDR3 is TGTGCCAGCAGTGGGGTAGGGGCGCCGGCCTACGAGCAGTACTTC.

The rearrangement uses TRBV7-2 and TRBJ1-4, with D tentatively TRBD1 (5 bases). Looked up from germline, CDR1 is SGHTA and CDR2 is FQGNSA. The CDR3 spans 15 residues. V dropped 7 bases and J dropped 4 bases, with 16 bases sitting between them. CDR3 sequence: CASKNSWGYNEKLFF. The DNA for the CDR3 is TGTGCCAGCAAAAATAGTTGGGGCTATAATGAAAAACTGTTTTTT.

The V gene is TRBV4-1, the J gene TRBJ2-7; D possibly corresponds to TRBD2 (7 bases). The CDR3 spans 15 residues. Germline V lookup: CDR1 MGHRA, CDR2 YSYEKL. V lost 1 base to trimming and J lost 3 bases, with 13 bases between them. The CDR3 here is CASSQVRGALYEQYF. CDR3 bases: TGCGCCAGCAGCCAAGTTCGGGGGGCTCTCTACGAGCAGTACTTC.

The chain carries TRBV2 and TRBJ1-2, with TRBD1 matching 9 bases. The CDR3 has 12 amino acids. V gave up 8 bases and J gave up 6 bases; unmatched junction bases: 4. Germline V gives CDR1 SNHLY, CDR2 FYNNEI. CDR3 bases: TGTGCCAGCCGGGACAGGGAGGATGGCTACACCTTC. It is translated as CASRDREDGYTF.

The V and J genes are TRBV30 and TRBJ1-2, with D uncertain. CDR1 GTSNPN and CDR2 SVGIG come from the germline V gene (reference sequence). CDR3 length: 15 amino acids. Trimming took off 2 bases at V and 8 bases at J, with 21 bases between the two ends. CDR3 sequence reads: CAWSRRGLLPEGYTF. The DNA for the CDR3 is TGTGCCTGGAGTCGCCGGGGTCTGTTGCCGGAGGGCTACACCTTC.

This clone has just one count. The chain recombines TRBV5-1 with TRBJ1-5, with 9 bases aligning to TRBD1. Per the germline V gene, CDR1 is SGHRS and CDR2 is YFSETQ. This CDR3 has 15 amino acids. Trimming removed 6 bases from V and 6 bases from J; junction bases left unmatched: 10. The CDR3 protein is CASKVGTGSSQPQHF. CDR3 DNA: TGCGCCAGCAAGGTCGGGACAGGGTCCAGTCAGCCCCAGCATTTT.

The chain combines TRBV7-3 with TRBJ2-3; 8 bases line up with TRBD2. The CDR3 spans 15 residues. Germline CDR1 SGHTA, CDR2 FQGTGA. V shed 4 bases, J shed 4 bases, and the junction held 7 bases outside the gene matches. The CDR3 loop reads CASSSGTSSPDTQYF. CDR3 nucleotide sequence: TGTGCCAGCAGCTCCGGGACTAGTAGCCCAGATACGCAGTATTTT.

The V call is TRBV7-9, the J call TRBJ2-3, with 8 bases aligning to TRBD2. CDR3 length equals 16 residues. V dropped 0 bases and J dropped 4; count of bases not matched to a gene: 6. The germline V gene encodes CDR1 SEHNR and CDR2 FQNEAQ (reference sequence). CDR3 protein: CASSLAPRGGSDTQYF. Here the CDR3 DNA reads TGTGCCAGCAGCTTAGCGCCCCGCGGGGGGTCAGATACGCAGTATTTT.

The gene calls are TRBV19 and TRBJ1-5; a possible D gene is TRBD1 (5 bases). The V end lost 2 bases, the J end lost 1 base, and 9 bases lay between the germline ends. The CDR3 runs 15 residues. Germline V gene data show CDR1 as LNHDA and CDR2 as SQIVND (reference sequence). In DNA, the CDR3 is TGTGCCAGTAGTATAATAGGGGCGAGCAATCAGCCCCAGCATTTT. Translating gives CASSIIGASNQPQHF.

The chain is built from TRBV2 and TRBJ1-5; 7 bases are shared with TRBD1. Trimming cost V 3 bases and J 2 bases; bases outside gene matches: 4. Germline CDR1 and CDR2: SNHLY and FYNNEI. CDR3 length: 15 amino acids. The CDR3 nucleotides read TGTGCCAGCAGTGAGGTGGGACAGCGCAATCAGCCCCAGCATTTT. Its translation: CASSEVGQRNQPQHF.

The rearrangement joins TRBV3-1 (or the pseudogene TRBV3-2) to TRBJ1-1; no clear D. CDR3 length equals 13 residues. The germline V gene has CDR1 LGHDT and CDR2 YNNKEL (reference sequence). The ends were cut back, 4 bases at V and 3 bases at J, with 9 bases in the middle. The DNA for the CDR3 is TGTGCCAGCAGCCTTACCGGGTACACTGAAGCTTTCTTT. Its translation: CASSLTGYTEAFF.

This clone was detected once. The chain is built from TRBV2 and TRBJ2-5; maybe TRBD2 (5 bases). Trimming took 6 bases from V and 5 from J, leaving 10 bases between them. Germline assignment: CDR1 SNHLY and CDR2 FYNNEI. This CDR3 region has 12 residues. CDR3 nucleotide sequence: TGTGCCAGCAGGGGTCCGGGGGAGACCCAGTACTTC. It codes for CASRGPGETQYF.